Presented here are 21 T cell receptor beta chains from one specimen sequenced in a study of shared clonotypes between healthy human individuals (dated by TCRdb to about 2020). Library preparation used the immunoSEQ multiplex PCR assay. In its TCRdb copy, this immuneACCESS table keeps in-frame sequences only and misses some clones. Where compared with another copy, unresolved V genes explain less than half of these, and the others have no known cause. This sample has 1.6 million or so clones in its table, and roughly 97% of those were observed once. The top ten clonotypes cover over 1% of the sample. The specimen sequenced was naive CD4+ T cells sorted from blood. Explained via the paper, the cell subset or site label denotes: CD45RA+ positively selected. The receptors originated from a man under 40 in good health.

This clone was seen a single time. J is TRBJ2-5 and V is TRBV5-1; TRBD2 matches 9 bases. CDR3 length equals 16 residues. V trimming: 0 bases; J trimming: 4 bases; junction bases outside the gene matches: 7. Germline CDR1 reads SGHRS; CDR2 reads YFSETQ. The CDR3 DNA is TGCGCCAGCAGCTTGGTAGGGGCGGGAGGGCCAGAGACCCAGTACTTC. This gives the protein CASSLVGAGGPETQYF.

The sample holds one count of this clone. The DNA of the CDR3 is TGCGCCAGCAGCTTGAACTCTGCAGATACGCAGTATTTT. This sequence encodes CASSLNSADTQYF. The rearrangement links TRBV5-1 to TRBJ2-3; D unresolved. Looked up from germline, CDR1 is SGHRS and CDR2 is YFSETQ. V was trimmed by 1 base and J by 4 bases, leaving 7 bases between them. The CDR3 contains 13 residues.

The V call is TRBV27, the J call TRBJ2-1; no definite D call. V lost 2 bases and J 7 bases, leaving 15 bases between the germline ends. The CDR3 contains 15 residues. CDR1 MNHEY and CDR2 SMNVEV come from the germline V gene (reference sequence). The CDR3 protein is CASSLIFVVRNEQFF. Written as DNA, the CDR3 is TGTGCCAGCAGTTTAATCTTTGTAGTGCGGAATGAGCAGTTCTTC.

A word on this clone: Additional DNA sequences in this sample encode the identical CDR3. This chain uses TRBV18 with TRBJ1-5; D might be TRBD1 (5 bases). Trimming took 0 bases from V and 3 from J, leaving 12 bases between them. CDR3 length: 16 residues. The germline V gene encodes CDR1 KGHSH and CDR2 LQKENI. The CDR3 spells CASSPPERGPNQPQHF. DNA for the CDR3: TGTGCCAGCTCACCACCGGAGAGGGGACCCAATCAGCCCCAGCATTTT.

This chain links TRBV7-9 with TRBJ1-1, with 7 bases that match TRBD1. CDR1 is SEHNR, CDR2 FQNEAQ, per germline (reference sequence). This CDR3 is built from 15 residues. The V and J ends lost 1 base and 4 bases, in that order; junction bases with no gene match: 6. CDR3 in DNA: TGTGCCAGCAGCTTAGGGAGCGCAGGGGGCACTGAAGCTTTCTTT. It is translated as CASSLGSAGGTEAFF.

The rearrangement joins TRBV5-5 to TRBJ2-7; D possibly matches TRBD1 or TRBD2 (5 bases each). The CDR3 is made up of 14 amino acids. Trimming shortened V by 1 base and J by 5 bases, and 13 bases separated the two germline ends. Germline values: CDR1 SGHKS, CDR2 YYEKEE (reference sequence). CDR3 in DNA: TGTGCCAGCAGCTTGTCGGGGCAGCCTAACGAGCAGTACTTC. As protein: CASSLSGQPNEQYF.

The chain carries TRBV9 and TRBJ2-1; TRBD2 aligns across 7 bases. The trim removed 0 bases at V and 10 bases at J, leaving 4 bases unmatched. This CDR3 comprises 13 residues. Germline V gene lookup returns CDR1 SGDLS and CDR2 YYNGEE. For the CDR3, the DNA is TGTGCCAGCAGCGTAGGATCGCGGGAGGAGCAGTTCTTC. Encoded protein: CASSVGSREEQFF.

On this clone itself: Other DNA sequences in this specimen translate into the identical CDR3. The CDR3 region is CASSPPGQGEYNEQFF. Here the CDR3 DNA reads TGTGCCAGCTCACCACCGGGACAGGGGGAATACAATGAGCAGTTCTTC. This chain uses TRBV18 with TRBJ2-1, with 11 nucleotides matching TRBD1. Per germline, CDR1 KGHSH and CDR2 LQKENI. V shed 0 bases and J 4 bases; nucleotides not matched to a gene: 2. This CDR3 has 16 amino acids.

J is TRBJ2-7 and V is TRBV27, with 8 bases fitting TRBD2. V lost 5 bases, J lost 1 base, and 7 bases stayed unmatched. CDR1 and CDR2 (germline): MNHEY, SMNVEV (reference sequence). This CDR3 is built from 15 residues. The CDR3 DNA reads TGTGCCAGCAGTCTTAGCGGGGAGGGGTCCTACGAGCAGTACTTC. Its protein product is CASSLSGEGSYEQYF.

CDR3 DNA: TGTGCCAGCAGTTGGTCGCCAGGGTTGGGCACCGGGGAGCTGTTTTTT. Protein sequence: CASSWSPGLGTGELFF. The chain employs TRBV6-5 and TRBJ2-2; TRBD1 might be the D (5 bases). Per the germline V gene, CDR1 is MNHEY and CDR2 is SVGAGI. The CDR3 length is 16 residues. V gave up 4 bases and J gave up 4 bases, with 16 bases separating them.

This chain uses TRBV5-8 with TRBJ2-7, with TRBD1 identical over 8 bases. Germline CDR1 and CDR2: SGHTS and YDEGEE. Unmatched junction bases numbered 12, after V lost 4 bases and J lost 6 bases. CDR3 length: 15 amino acids. DNA for the CDR3: TGTGCCAGCAGCCTAGGGGGCAGGGGGCAGGTCGAGCAGTACTTC. Amino acids: CASSLGGRGQVEQYF.

This clone was recorded once. The chain joins TRBV7-2 to TRBJ2-5; no clear D gene. Germline V gene lookup returns CDR1 SGHTA and CDR2 FQGNSA. This CDR3 contains 13 residues. Trimming pared 0 bases from V and 3 bases from J, leaving 5 bases between. DNA of the CDR3: TGTGCCAGCAGCTTAGCGGCAGAAGAGACCCAGTACTTC. Amino acid sequence: CASSLAAEETQYF.

A word on this clone: Other nucleotide sequences from this sample produce the same CDR3. The rearrangement links TRBV5-1 to TRBJ2-2, with unresolved D. Trimming took off 0 bases at V and 4 bases at J, with 4 bases between the two ends. Germline V gene sequence: CDR1 SGHRS, CDR2 YFSETQ. The CDR3 runs to 13 residues. CDR3 sequence reads: CASSLAVTGELFF. The CDR3 DNA reads as TGCGCCAGCAGCTTGGCCGTCACCGGGGAGCTGTTTTTT. The full variable domain, its missing parts supplied by reference TRBV5-1 and TRBJ2-2, is KAGVTQTPRYLIKTRGQQVTLSCSPISGHRSVSWYQQTPGQGLQFLFEYFSETQRNKGNFPGRFSGRQFSNSRSEMNVSTLELGDSALYLCASSLAVTGELFFGEGSRLTVL.

This clone was picked up one time. V gene TRBV5-1 combines with J gene TRBJ2-3; unclear D gene. The germline gives CDR1 SGHRS, CDR2 YFSETQ. This CDR3 region has 13 residues. V was pared by 2 bases and J by 2 bases, with 6 bases between. The CDR3 bases are TGCGCCAGCAGCTTTCATTACACAGATACGCAGTATTTT. It codes for CASSFHYTDTQYF. Looking up the rest from reference TRBV5-1 and TRBJ2-3 gives the full variable domain: KAGVTQTPRYLIKTRGQQVTLSCSPISGHRSVSWYQQTPGQGLQFLFEYFSETQRNKGNFPGRFSGRQFSNSRSEMNVSTLELGDSALYLCASSFHYTDTQYFGPGTRLTVL.

V is TRBV4-1 and J is TRBJ2-5; unclear D gene. Germline CDR1 is MGHRA and CDR2 is YSYEKL. This CDR3 is built from 14 residues. Trimming took off 1 base at V and 2 bases at J, with 8 bases between the two ends. CDR3 amino acids: CASSQATRQETQYF. In DNA form, the CDR3 reads TGCGCCAGCAGCCAAGCCACACGTCAAGAGACCCAGTACTTC.

The J gene is TRBJ2-7, the V gene TRBV11-2; 7 bases map to TRBD1. J gave up 4 bases and V 1 base, and 4 bases lay outside the gene matches. In germline, CDR1 is SGHAT, CDR2 FQNNGV. The CDR3 extends over 14 amino acids. The CDR3 protein is CASSLAGTVYEQYF. DNA for the CDR3: TGTGCCAGCAGCTTAGCGGGGACAGTTTACGAGCAGTACTTC.

V is TRBV11-2 and J is TRBJ2-1; 10 nucleotides agree with TRBD2. In germline, CDR1 is SGHAT, CDR2 FQNNGV. The J segment lost 0 bases and the V segment lost 2 bases, leaving 1 base of the junction unmatched. This CDR3 is built from 16 residues. The CDR3: CASSLLAGGSYNEQFF. The CDR3, as DNA: TGTGCCAGCAGCTTATTAGCGGGAGGCTCCTACAATGAGCAGTTCTTC.

The chain employs TRBV2 and TRBJ2-3; 9 bases are shared with TRBD2. This CDR3 spans 16 amino acids. Germline CDR1 is SNHLY and CDR2 is FYNNEI. Trimming at V came to 1 base and at J to 5 bases, leaving 7 bases not matched to a gene. The CDR3 here is CASSEVASGVRDTQYF. CDR3 nucleotide sequence: TGTGCCAGCAGTGAAGTGGCTAGCGGGGTGAGAGATACGCAGTATTTT.

The chain uses TRBV7-9 and TRBJ2-4, with 10 positions matching TRBD2. J was trimmed by 10 bases and V by 4 bases; bases with no gene match: 10. The CDR3 covers 15 residues. Germline V gene sequence: CDR1 SEHNR, CDR2 FQNEAQ (reference sequence). In nucleotides, the CDR3 is TGTGCCAGCAGCTCCTTCCAGGGACTAGCGTCGATTCAGTACTTC. Translated: CASSSFQGLASIQYF.

Turning to this clone: This sample includes further DNA sequences coding for the same CDR3. The chain has TRBV5-1 and TRBJ2-2, with D maybe TRBD1 (5 bases). Trimming shortened V by 2 bases and J by 2 bases, and 7 bases separated the two germline ends. The germline V gene has CDR1 SGHRS and CDR2 YFSETQ. There are 14 residues in the CDR3. CDR3 amino acids: CASSFQGNTGELFF. The CDR3 region has the DNA TGCGCCAGCAGCTTTCAGGGAAACACCGGGGAGCTGTTTTTT. Variable domain in full (rest from reference TRBV5-1 and TRBJ2-2): KAGVTQTPRYLIKTRGQQVTLSCSPISGHRSVSWYQQTPGQGLQFLFEYFSETQRNKGNFPGRFSGRQFSNSRSEMNVSTLELGDSALYLCASSFQGNTGELFFGEGSRLTVL.

This CDR3 is CASRRDRSGELFF. The CDR3 DNA is TGTGCCAGCAGACGGGACAGGTCCGGGGAGCTGTTTTTT. The chain is built from TRBV7-2 and TRBJ2-2; the match to TRBD1 covers 8 bases. The ends lost 6 bases at V and 6 bases at J; junction bases unmatched: 3. Germline lookup yields CDR1 SGHTA and CDR2 FQGNSA. CDR3 length equals 13 residues.